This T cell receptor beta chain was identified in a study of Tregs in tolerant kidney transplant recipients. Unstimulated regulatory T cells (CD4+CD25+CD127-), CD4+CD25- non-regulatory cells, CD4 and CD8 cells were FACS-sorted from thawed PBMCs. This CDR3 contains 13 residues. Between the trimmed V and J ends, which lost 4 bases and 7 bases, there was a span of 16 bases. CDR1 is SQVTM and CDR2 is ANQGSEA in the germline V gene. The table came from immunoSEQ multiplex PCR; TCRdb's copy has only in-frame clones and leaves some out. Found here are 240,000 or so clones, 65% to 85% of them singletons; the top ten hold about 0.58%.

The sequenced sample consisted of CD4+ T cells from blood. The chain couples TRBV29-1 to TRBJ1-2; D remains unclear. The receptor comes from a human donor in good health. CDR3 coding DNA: TGCAGCGTTGTCCCACAGCCTATACGTGGCTACACCTTC. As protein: CSVVPQPIRGYTF.